The clone carrying this TCR beta chain has more than one count but fewer than ten. This sample was taken from a study of blood T cell repertoires in COVID-19. The wider study: Samples of COVID-19 (acute and convalescent) were obtained from the United States, Italy and Spain. In each case, the material was cDNA or gDNA derived from T cells, B-cell-depleted T cells, or PBMCs.

V lost 2 bases and J lost 1, with 9 bases in between. CDR1 is MDHEN and CDR2 is SYDVKM in the germline V gene. CDR3 length: 14 residues. As handled by the study authors: Amplification from reference gene primers served as the basis for estimated nucleated cell counts. Assay: immunoSEQ multiplex PCR; the TCRdb copy retains only in-frame clones and omits some. That table is the source of V, J and clone size, and D and trimming were worked out from the DNA. This sample yields about 260,000 clones, of which 84% are seen a single time; less than 2% belongs to the top ten. The sequencing sample was made of peripheral blood. The chain carries TRBV28 and TRBJ2-7; no reliable D call. The receptor comes from a woman between 35 and 50 years old who had recovered from COVID-19. CDR3 region: CASSLGQVSYEQYF. CDR3 DNA sequence: TGTGCCAGCAGTTTAGGGCAGGTTTCCTACGAGCAGTACTTC.